This TCR beta chain was identified in a study of pediatric ulcerative colitis. One to two pinch biopsies were taken from the rectum during colonoscopy. The length of the CDR3 is 16 residues. V gave up 8 bases and J gave up 1 base; unmatched junction bases: 9. Germline V gene sequence: CDR1 SGHRS, CDR2 YFSETQ. This table comes from immunoSEQ multiplex PCR, and its TCRdb copy is limited to in-frame clones, with some not included. The table records about 22,000 clones, about three quarters of them present only once. The sample comprised gut tissue. The chain recombines TRBV5-1 with TRBJ2-1, with TRBD2 matching over 10 bases. This TCR was sampled from a boy younger than 18 with severe ulcerative colitis. CDR3 in amino acids: CASTRLAGGSYNEQFF. DNA for the CDR3: TGCGCCAGTACACGCTTAGCGGGGGGTTCCTACAATGAGCAGTTCTTC.